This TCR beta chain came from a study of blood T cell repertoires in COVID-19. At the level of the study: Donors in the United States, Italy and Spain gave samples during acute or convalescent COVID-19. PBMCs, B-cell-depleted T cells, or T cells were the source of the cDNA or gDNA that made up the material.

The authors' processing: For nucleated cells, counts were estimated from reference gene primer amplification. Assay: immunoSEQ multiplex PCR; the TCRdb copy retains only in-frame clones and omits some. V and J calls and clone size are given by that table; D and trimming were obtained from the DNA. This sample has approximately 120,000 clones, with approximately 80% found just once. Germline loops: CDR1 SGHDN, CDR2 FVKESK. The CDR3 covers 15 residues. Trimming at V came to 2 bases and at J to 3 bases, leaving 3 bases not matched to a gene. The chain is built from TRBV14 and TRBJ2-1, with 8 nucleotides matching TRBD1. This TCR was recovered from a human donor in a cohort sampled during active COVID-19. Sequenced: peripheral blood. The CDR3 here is CASSQLQGVYNEQFF. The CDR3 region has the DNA TGTGCCAGCAGCCAATTACAGGGGGTCTACAATGAGCAGTTCTTC.